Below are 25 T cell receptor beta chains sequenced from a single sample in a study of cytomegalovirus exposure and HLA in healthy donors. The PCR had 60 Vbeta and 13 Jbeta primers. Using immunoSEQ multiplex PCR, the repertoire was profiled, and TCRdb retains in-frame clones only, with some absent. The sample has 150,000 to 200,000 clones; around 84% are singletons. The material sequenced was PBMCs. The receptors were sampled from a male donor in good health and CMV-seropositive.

The CDR3 reads CASDRLQETQYF. The CDR3 DNA sequence: TGTGCCAGCGACAGATTACAAGAGACCCAGTACTTC. This chain joins TRBV2 and TRBJ2-5, with D possibly being TRBD1 (5 bases). The CDR3 runs to 12 residues. Trimming left V 8 bases short and J 2 bases short, with 9 bases between. CDR1 and CDR2 (germline): SNHLY, FYNNEI.

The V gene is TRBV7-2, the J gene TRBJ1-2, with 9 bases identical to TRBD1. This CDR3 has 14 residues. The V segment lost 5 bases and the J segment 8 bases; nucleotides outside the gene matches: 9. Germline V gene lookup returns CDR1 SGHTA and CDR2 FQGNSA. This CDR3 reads CASSLGQGRLGYTF. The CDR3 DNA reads TGTGCCAGCAGCCTCGGACAGGGGAGGTTGGGCTACACCTTC.

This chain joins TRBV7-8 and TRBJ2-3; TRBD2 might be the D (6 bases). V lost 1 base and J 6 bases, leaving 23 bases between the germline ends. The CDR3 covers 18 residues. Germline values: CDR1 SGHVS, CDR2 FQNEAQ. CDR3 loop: CASSLDPPTSSSRDTQYF. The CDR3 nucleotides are TGTGCCAGCAGCTTAGATCCCCCCACTAGCTCCTCACGGGATACGCAGTATTTT.

CDR3: CASSIGLQRSNQPQHF. Written as DNA, the CDR3 is TGTGCCAGTAGTATAGGGCTTCAACGAAGCAATCAGCCCCAGCATTTT. This chain uses TRBV19 with TRBJ1-5; D gene uncertain. This CDR3 has 16 residues. Trimming cost V 1 base and J 1 base, with 11 bases left between them. In germline, CDR1 is LNHDA, CDR2 SQIVND (reference sequence).

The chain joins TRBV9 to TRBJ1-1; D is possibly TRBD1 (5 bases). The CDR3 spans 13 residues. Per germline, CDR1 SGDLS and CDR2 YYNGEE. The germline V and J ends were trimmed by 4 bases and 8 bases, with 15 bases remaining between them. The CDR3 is CASSRWRGGEAFF. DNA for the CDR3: TGTGCCAGCAGCAGGTGGCGGGGGGGGGAAGCTTTCTTT.

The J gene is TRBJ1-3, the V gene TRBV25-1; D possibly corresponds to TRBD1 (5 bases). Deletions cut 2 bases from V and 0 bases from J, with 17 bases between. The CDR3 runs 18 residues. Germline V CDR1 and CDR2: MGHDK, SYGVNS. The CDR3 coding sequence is TGTGCCAGCAGTGAAAATGGAGCAGGAGGGACCTCTGGAAACACCATATATTTT. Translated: CASSENGAGGTSGNTIYF.

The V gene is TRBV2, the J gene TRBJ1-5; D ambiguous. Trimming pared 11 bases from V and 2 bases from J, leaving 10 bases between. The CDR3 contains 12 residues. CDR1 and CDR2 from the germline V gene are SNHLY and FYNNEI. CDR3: CACSRGNQPQHF. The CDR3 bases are TGTGCCTGCTCACGGGGCAATCAGCCCCAGCATTTT.

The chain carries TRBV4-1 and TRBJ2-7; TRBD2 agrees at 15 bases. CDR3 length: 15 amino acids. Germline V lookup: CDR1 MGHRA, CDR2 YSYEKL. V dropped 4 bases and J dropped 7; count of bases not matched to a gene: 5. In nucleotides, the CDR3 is TGCGCCAGCAGCCTCGGACTAGCGGGGGGGCTTGAGCAGTACTTC. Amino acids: CASSLGLAGGLEQYF.

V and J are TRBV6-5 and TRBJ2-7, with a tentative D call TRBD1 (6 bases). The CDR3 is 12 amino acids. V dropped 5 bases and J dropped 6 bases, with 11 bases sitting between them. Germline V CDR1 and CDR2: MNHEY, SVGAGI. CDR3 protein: CASSQGPGEQYF. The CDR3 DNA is TGTGCCAGCAGTCAGGGGCCCGGCGAGCAGTACTTC.

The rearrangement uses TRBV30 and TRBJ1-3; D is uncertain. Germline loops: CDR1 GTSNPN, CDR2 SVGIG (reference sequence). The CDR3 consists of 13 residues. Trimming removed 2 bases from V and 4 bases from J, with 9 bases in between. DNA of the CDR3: TGTGCCTGGAGTTCACAGTCGGGAAACACCATATATTTT. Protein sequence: CAWSSQSGNTIYF.

CDR3 bases: TGTGCCAGCAGGCAACAGGAGAACTATGGCTACACCTTC. Translation: CASRQQENYGYTF. V gene TRBV6-5 combines with J gene TRBJ1-2; D is perhaps TRBD1 (5 bases). V lost 6 bases to trimming and J lost 2 bases, with 10 bases between them. CDR1 and CDR2 from the germline V gene are MNHEY and SVGAGI. The CDR3 is made up of 13 amino acids.

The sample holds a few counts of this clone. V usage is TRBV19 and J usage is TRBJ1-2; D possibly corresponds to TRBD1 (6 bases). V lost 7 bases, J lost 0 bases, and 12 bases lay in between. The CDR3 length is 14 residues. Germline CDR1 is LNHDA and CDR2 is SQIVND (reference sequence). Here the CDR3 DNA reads TGTGCCAGTACCCGGACAGCAGCTAACTATGGCTACACCTTC. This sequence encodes CASTRTAANYGYTF.

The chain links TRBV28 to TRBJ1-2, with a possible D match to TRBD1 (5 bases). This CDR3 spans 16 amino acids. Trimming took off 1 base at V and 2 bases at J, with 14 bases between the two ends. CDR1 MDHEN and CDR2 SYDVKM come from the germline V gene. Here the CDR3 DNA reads TGTGCCAGCAGTTTATCAGCCGGCGGGGGGAACTATGGCTACACCTTC. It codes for CASSLSAGGGNYGYTF.

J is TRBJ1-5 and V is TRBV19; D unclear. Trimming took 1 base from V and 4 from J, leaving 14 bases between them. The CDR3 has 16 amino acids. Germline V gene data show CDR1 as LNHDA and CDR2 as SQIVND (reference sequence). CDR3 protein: CASSIGTEARNQPQHF. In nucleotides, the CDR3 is TGTGCCAGTAGTATAGGGACGGAGGCAAGGAATCAGCCCCAGCATTTT.

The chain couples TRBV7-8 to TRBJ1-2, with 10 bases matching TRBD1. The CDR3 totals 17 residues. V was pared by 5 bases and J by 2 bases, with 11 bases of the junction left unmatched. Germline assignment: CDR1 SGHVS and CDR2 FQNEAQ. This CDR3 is CASSRMGDRGSNYGYTF. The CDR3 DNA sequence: TGTGCCAGCAGCCGAATGGGGGACAGGGGATCAAACTATGGCTACACCTTC. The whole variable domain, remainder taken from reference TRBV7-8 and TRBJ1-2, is GAGVSQSPRYKVAKRGQDVALRCDPISGHVSLFWYQQALGQGPEFLTYFQNEAQLDKSGLPSDRFFAERPEGSVSTLKIQRTQQEDSAVYLCASSRMGDRGSNYGYTFGSGTRLTVV.

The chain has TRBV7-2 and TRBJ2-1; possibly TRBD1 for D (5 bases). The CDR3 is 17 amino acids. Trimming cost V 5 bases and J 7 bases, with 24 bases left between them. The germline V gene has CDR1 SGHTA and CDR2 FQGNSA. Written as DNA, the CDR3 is TGTGCCAGCAGCCCAGGGTCTTCCCTTAGGTCCCAAAATGAGCAGTTCTTC. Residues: CASSPGSSLRSQNEQFF. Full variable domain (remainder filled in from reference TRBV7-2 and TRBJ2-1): GAGVSQSPSNKVTEKGKDVELRCDPISGHTALYWYRQSLGQGLEFLIYFQGNSAPDKSGLPSDRFSAERTGGSVSTLTIQRTQQEDSAVYLCASSPGSSLRSQNEQFFGPGTRLTVL.

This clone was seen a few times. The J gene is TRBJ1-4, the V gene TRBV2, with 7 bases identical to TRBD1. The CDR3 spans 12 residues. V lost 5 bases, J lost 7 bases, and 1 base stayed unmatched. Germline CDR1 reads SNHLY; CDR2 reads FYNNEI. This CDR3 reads CASSPGGEKLFF. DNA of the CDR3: TGTGCCAGCAGTCCAGGGGGTGAAAAACTGTTTTTT.

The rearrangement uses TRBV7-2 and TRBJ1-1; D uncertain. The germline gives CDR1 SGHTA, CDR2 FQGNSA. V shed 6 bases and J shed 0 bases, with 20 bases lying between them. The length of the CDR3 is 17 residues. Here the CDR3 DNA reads TGTGCCAGCAGATCGCGACTCCTCTCCCGGGTGAACACTGAAGCTTTCTTT. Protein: CASRSRLLSRVNTEAFF.

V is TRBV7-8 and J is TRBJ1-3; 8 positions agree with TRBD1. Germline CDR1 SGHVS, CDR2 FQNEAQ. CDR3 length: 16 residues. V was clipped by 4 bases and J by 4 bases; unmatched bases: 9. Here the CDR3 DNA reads TGTGCCAGCAGCTCCTCAAGGACAGGGCAAGGAAACACCATATATTTT. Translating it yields CASSSSRTGQGNTIYF.

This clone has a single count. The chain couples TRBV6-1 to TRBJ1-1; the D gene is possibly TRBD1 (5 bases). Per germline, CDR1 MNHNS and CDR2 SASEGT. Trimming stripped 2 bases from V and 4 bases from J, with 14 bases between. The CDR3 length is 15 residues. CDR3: CASSEMNRRATEAFF. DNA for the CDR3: TGTGCCAGCAGTGAAATGAATCGCAGGGCCACTGAAGCTTTCTTT.

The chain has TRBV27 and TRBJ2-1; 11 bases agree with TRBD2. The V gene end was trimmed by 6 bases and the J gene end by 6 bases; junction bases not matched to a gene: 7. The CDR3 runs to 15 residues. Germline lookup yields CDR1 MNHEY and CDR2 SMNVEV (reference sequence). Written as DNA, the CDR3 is TGTGCCAGCAGATCAAGACTAGCGGGATCCAATGAGCAGTTCTTC. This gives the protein CASRSRLAGSNEQFF.

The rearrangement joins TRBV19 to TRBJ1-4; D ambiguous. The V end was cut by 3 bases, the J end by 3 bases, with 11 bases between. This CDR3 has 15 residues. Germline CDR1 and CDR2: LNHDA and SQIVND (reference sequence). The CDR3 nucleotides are TGTGCCAGTAGTATTGCTGGCCAGTCTAATGAAAAACTGTTTTTT. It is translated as CASSIAGQSNEKLFF.

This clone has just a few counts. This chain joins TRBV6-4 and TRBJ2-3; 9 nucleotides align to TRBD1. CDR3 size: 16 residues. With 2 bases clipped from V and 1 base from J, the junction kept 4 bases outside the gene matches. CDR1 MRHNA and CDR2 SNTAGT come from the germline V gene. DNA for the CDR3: TGTGCCAGCAGTGACGGAACAGGGGGCGGCACAGATACGCAGTATTTT. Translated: CASSDGTGGGTDTQYF.

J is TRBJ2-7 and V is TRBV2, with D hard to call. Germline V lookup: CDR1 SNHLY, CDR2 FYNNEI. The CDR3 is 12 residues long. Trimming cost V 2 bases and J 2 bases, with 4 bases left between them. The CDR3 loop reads CASSEIAYEQYF. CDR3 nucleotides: TGTGCCAGCAGTGAAATAGCCTACGAGCAGTACTTC.

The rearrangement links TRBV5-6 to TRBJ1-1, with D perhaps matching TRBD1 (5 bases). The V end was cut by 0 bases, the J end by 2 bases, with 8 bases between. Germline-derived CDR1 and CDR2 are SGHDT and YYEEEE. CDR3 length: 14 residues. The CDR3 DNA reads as TGTGCCAGCAGCTTGGTAGGGGTTAACACTGAAGCTTTCTTT. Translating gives CASSLVGVNTEAFF.